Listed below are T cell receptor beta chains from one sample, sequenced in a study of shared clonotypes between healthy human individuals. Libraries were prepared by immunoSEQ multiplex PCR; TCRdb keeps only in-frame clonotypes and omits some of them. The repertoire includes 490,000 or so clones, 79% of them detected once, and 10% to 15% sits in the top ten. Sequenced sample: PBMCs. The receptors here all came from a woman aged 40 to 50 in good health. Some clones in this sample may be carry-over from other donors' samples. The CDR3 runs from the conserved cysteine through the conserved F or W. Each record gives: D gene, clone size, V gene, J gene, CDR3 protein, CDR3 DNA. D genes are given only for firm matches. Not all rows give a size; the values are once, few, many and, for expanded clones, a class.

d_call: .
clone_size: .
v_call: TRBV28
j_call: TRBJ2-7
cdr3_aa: CAGSLEEPGEQYF
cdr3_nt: TGTGCCGGCAGTTTAGAGGAGCCCGGCGAGCAGTACTTC

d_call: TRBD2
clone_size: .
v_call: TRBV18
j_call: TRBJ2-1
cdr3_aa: CASSLGTSGREQFF
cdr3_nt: TGTGCCAGCTCACTAGGGACTAGCGGGAGGGAGCAGTTCTTC

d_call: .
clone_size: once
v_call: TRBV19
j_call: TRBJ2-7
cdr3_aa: CASSPFYRRSSYEQYF
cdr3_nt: TGTGCCAGTAGTCCCTTCTACAGGAGGAGCTCCTACGAGCAGTACTTC

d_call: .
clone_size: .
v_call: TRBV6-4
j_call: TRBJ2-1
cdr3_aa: CASSDWPRPNNEQFF
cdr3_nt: TGTGCCAGCAGTGACTGGCCCCGCCCGAACAATGAGCAGTTCTTC

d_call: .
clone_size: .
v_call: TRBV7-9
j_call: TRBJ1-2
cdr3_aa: CASSQPGTDNYGYTF
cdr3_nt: TGTGCCAGCAGCCAGCCCGGGACGGATAACTATGGCTACACCTTC

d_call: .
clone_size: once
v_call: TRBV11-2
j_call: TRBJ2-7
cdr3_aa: CASSPPWRDGPTYEQYF
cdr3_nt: TGTGCCAGCAGCCCCCCATGGCGGGATGGGCCGACCTACGAGCAGTACTTC

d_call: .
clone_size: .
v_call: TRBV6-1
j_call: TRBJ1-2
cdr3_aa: CASSPSGVIGYTF
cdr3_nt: TGTGCCAGCAGCCCTTCGGGGGTAATAGGCTACACCTTC

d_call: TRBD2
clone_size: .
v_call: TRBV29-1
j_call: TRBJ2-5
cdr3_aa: CSARTSESLDTQYF
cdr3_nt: TGCAGCGCTCGGACTAGCGAGAGTCTAGATACCCAGTACTTC

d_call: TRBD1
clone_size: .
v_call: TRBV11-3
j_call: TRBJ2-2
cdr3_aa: CASSPRQGWTGELFF
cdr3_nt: TGTGCCAGCAGCCCACGACAGGGATGGACCGGGGAGCTGTTTTTT

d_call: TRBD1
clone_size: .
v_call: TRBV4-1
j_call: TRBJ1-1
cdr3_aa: CASSQVVWDRGLGEAFF
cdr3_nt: TGCGCCAGCAGCCAAGTTGTTTGGGACAGGGGGCTGGGTGAAGCTTTCTTT

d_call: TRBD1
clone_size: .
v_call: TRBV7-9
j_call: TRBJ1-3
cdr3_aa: CASSLQGNTIYF
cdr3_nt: TGTGCCAGCAGTTTACAGGGGAACACCATATATTTT

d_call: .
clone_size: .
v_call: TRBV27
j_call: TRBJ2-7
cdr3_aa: CASSWGRGVYEQYF
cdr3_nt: TGTGCCAGCAGTTGGGGCAGGGGCGTCTACGAGCAGTACTTC

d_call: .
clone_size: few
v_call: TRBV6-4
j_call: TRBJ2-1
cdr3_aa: CASSDGDPQVNEQFF
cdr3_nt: TGTGCCAGCAGTGACGGGGACCCTCAGGTCAATGAGCAGTTCTTC

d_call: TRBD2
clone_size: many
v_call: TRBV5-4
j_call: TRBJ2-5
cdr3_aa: CASRPERDGETQYF
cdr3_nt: TGTGCCAGCAGACCCGAGCGGGATGGGGAGACCCAGTACTTC

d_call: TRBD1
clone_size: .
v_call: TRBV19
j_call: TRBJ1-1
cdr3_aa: CASSWGQMNTEAFF
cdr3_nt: TGTGCCAGTAGTTGGGGACAGATGAACACTGAAGCTTTCTTT

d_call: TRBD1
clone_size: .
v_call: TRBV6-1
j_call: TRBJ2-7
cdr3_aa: CASSEDRDRGTYEQYF
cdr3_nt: TGTGCCAGCAGTGAAGACCGGGACAGGGGGACCTACGAGCAGTACTTC

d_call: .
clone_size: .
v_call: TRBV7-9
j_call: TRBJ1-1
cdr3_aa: CASTPLGSGAARTEAFF
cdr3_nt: TGTGCCAGCACCCCCCTGGGGTCGGGGGCCGCAAGGACTGAAGCTTTCTTT

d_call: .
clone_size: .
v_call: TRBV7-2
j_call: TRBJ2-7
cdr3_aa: CASSFSGLYEQYF
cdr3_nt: TGTGCCAGCAGCTTTTCGGGACTTTACGAGCAGTACTTC

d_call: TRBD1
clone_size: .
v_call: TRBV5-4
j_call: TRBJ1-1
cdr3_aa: CASSLGGDREDTEAFF
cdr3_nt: TGTGCCAGCAGCTTGGGAGGGGACAGGGAGGACACTGAAGCTTTCTTT

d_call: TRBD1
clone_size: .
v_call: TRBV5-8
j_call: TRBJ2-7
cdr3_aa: CASSLTTGVKPYEQYF
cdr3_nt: TGTGCCAGCAGCTTAACGACAGGGGTTAAGCCCTACGAGCAGTACTTC

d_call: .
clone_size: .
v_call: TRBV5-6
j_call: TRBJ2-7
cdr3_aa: CASSYSLLVGGGEQYF
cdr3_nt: TGTGCCAGCAGCTATTCCCTGCTAGTGGGAGGGGGCGAGCAGTACTTC

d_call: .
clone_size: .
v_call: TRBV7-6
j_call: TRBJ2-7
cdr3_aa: CASSSIRAVSYEQYF
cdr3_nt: TGTGCCAGCAGCTCAATTCGGGCCGTATCCTACGAGCAGTACTTC

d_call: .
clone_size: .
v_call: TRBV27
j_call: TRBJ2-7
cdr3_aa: CASRPGGPYEQYF
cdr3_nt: TGTGCCAGCCGGCCCGGGGGACCCTACGAGCAGTACTTC

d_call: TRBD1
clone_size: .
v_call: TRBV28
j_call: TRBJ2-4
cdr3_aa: CASSFGDRFPNIQYF
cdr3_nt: TGTGCCAGCAGTTTTGGGGACAGATTCCCAAACATTCAGTACTTC

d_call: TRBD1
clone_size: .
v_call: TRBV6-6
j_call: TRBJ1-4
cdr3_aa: CASSYRGGTERKLFF
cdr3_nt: TGTGCCAGCAGTTACAGGGGTGGGACAGAGCGAAAACTGTTTTTT

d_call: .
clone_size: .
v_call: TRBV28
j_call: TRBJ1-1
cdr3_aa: CASSERGPEAFF
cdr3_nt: TGTGCCAGCAGTGAACGGGGACCTGAAGCTTTCTTT

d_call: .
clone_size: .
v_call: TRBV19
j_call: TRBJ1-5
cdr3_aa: CASQWGGVGNQPQHF
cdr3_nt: TGTGCCAGCCAATGGGGGGGGGTTGGCAATCAGCCCCAGCATTTT

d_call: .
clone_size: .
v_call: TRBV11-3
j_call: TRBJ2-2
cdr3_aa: CASSLDRDTGELFF
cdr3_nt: TGTGCCAGCAGCTTAGATCGGGACACCGGGGAGCTGTTTTTT

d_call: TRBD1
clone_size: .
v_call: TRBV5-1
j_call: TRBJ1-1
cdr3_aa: CASSRTGGSAMNTEAFF
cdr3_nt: TGCGCCAGCAGCAGGACAGGGGGTTCGGCAATGAACACTGAAGCTTTCTTT

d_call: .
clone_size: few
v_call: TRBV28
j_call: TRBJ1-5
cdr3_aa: CASSLPLQGQPQHF
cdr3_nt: TGTGCCAGCAGTCTACCGTTACAGGGACAGCCCCAGCATTTT

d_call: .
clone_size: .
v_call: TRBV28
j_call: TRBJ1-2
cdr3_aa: CASSLGLQNYGYTF
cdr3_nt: TGTGCCAGCAGTTTAGGTCTACAGAACTATGGCTACACCTTC

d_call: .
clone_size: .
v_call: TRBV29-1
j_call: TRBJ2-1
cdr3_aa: CSYWRVRNEQFF
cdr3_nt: TGCAGCTATTGGAGGGTCAGGAATGAGCAGTTCTTC

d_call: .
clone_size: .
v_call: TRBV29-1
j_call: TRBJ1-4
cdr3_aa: CSVELGEKLFF
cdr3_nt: TGCAGCGTTGAACTCGGTGAAAAACTGTTTTTT

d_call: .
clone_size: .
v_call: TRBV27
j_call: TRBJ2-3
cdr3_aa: CASSFRGDTQYF
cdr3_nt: TGTGCCAGCAGTTTTCGGGGGGATACGCAGTATTTT

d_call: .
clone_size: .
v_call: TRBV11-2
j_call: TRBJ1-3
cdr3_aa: CASSLAFEPGNTIYF
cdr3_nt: TGTGCCAGCAGCTTAGCCTTTGAACCTGGAAACACCATATATTTT

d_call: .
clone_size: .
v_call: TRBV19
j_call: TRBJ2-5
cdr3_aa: CASSERHQETQYF
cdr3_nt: TGTGCCAGTAGTGAGCGACACCAAGAGACCCAGTACTTC

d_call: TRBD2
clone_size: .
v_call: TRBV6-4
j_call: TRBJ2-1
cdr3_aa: CASSDGLTIRGLAGSRFF
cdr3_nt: TGTGCCAGCAGTGACGGACTGACCATCCGGGGACTAGCGGGAAGTAGGTTCTTC

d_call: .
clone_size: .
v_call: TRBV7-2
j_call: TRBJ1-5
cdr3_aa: CASSPAGSLNQPQHF
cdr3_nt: TGTGCCAGCAGCCCAGCGGGGTCCCTTAATCAGCCCCAGCATTTT

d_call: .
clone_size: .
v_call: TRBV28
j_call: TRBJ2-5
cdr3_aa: CASSVLETQYF
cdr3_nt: TGTGCCAGCAGTGTATTGGAGACCCAGTACTTC

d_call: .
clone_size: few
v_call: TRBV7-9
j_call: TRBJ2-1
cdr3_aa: CASAPVYGEQFF
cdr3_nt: TGTGCCAGCGCCCCCGTTTACGGGGAGCAGTTCTTC

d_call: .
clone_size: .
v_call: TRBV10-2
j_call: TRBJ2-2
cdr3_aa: CASSDDWGPNTGELFF
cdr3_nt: TGCGCCAGCAGTGACGACTGGGGACCGAACACCGGGGAGCTGTTTTTT

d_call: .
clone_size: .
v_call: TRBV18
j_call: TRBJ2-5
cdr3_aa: CASSPPSAETQYF
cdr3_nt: TGTGCCAGCTCACCACCTAGCGCAGAGACCCAGTACTTC

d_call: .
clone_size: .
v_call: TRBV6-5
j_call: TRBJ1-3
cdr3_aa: CASSYSRLGSGNTIYF
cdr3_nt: TGTGCCAGCAGTTACTCGAGATTGGGTTCTGGAAACACCATATATTTT

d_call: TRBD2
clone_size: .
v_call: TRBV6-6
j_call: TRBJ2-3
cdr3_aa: CASSPTSYYTQYF
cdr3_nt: TGTGCCAGCAGTCCGACTAGCTACTATACGCAGTATTTT

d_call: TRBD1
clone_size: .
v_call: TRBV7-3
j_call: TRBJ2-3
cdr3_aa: CASSLGTGADTQYF
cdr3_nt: TGTGCCAGCAGCCTCGGGACAGGGGCCGATACGCAGTATTTT

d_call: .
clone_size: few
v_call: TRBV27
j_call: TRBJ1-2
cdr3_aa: CATHGGGAHYGYTF
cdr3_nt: TGTGCCACCCACGGGGGGGGCGCTCACTATGGCTACACCTTC

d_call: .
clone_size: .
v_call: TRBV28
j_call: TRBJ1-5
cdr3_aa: CASSLRGENNQPQHF
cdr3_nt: TGTGCCAGCAGTTTACGGGGGGAGAACAATCAGCCCCAGCATTTT

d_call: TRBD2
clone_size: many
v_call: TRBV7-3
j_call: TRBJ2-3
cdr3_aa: CASSLRGRLATFTDTQYF
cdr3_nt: TGTGCCAGCAGCTTACGGGGTAGACTAGCGACCTTCACAGATACGCAGTATTTT

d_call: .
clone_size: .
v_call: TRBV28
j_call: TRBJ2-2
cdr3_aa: CASSTWTQNTGELFF
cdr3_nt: TGTGCCAGCAGCACATGGACGCAGAACACCGGGGAGCTGTTTTTT

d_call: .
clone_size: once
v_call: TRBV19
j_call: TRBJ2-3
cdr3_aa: CASSMGVRDTQYF
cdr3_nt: TGTGCCAGTAGTATGGGGGTAAGGGATACGCAGTATTTT

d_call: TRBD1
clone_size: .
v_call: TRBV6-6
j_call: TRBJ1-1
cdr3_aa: CASSYSSGGTEAFF
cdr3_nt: TGTGCCAGCAGTTACTCTTCAGGGGGCACTGAAGCTTTCTTT

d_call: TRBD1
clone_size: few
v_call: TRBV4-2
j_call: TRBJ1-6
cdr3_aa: CASSLRQGNSPLHF
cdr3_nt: TGTGCCAGCAGCCTCCGACAGGGGAATTCACCCCTCCACTTT

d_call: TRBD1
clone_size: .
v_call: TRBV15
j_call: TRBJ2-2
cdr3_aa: CATSRGQANTGELFF
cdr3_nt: TGTGCCACCAGCAGGGGACAGGCGAACACCGGGGAGCTGTTTTTT

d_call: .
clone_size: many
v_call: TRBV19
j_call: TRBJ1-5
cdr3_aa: CASIPDSRSNQPQHF
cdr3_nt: TGTGCCAGTATCCCTGACAGTCGAAGCAATCAGCCCCAGCATTTT